This TCR beta chain was obtained from a study of T cell repertoires in cytomegalovirus infection. Overall study: Recently identified HLA-C-restricted CMV epitopes were used, and well-studied HLA-B-restricted CMV epitopes were used as well. Public TCR beta signatures were indicative of both CMV infection and a matching HLA type.

Study results and caveats: The study found HLA-C-restricted CMV-specific TCR beta clonotypes dominating the ex vivo response. Cumulative public TCR beta family frequency identified CMV carriers with the relevant HLA.

TCRdb called the reads again in MiXCR, with one record for every CDR3 protein. Of roughly 990,000 distinct CDR3 sequences listed, roughly 31% are singletons. About this clonotype itself: The antigen is unknown. A single base separates this from a much larger clone, so it may be a read error.

CDR3 size: 12 residues. CDR1 and CDR2 from the germline V gene are SGHTA and FQGTGA. Sequences were derived from cultured CD8+ T cells from PBMCs, sampled from culture after CMV antigen stimulation. This chain connects TRBV7-3 to TRBJ2-1; no clear D. This clonotype was obtained from a human donor in good health (CMV status not recorded). Some clones in this sample may be carry-over from other donors' samples. As DNA, the CDR3 is TGTGCCAGCAGCCCCGACCACAATAAGCAGTTCTTC. The encoded protein is CASSPDHNKQFF.